A selection of T cell receptor beta chains follows, all from one sample in a study of vaccination effects on CD4 cells after COVID-19. The method was immunoSEQ multiplex PCR; TCRdb's version includes in-frame clones alone and lacks a portion of them. The sample has tens of thousands of clones, about three quarters seen once. Their cognate antigens are unknown. This specimen was CD4+ T cells from PBMCs cultured with HCoV-229E spike peptides, taken before COVID-19 vaccination. Receptors originate from a human donor who received a COVID-19 vaccine. The conserved cysteine and the conserved F or W are not part of the CDR3 here. A D gene is named only where the DNA matches it firmly.

D: NA
V: TRBV5-4
J: TRBJ1-2
CDR3: ASSSQGDGGYT

D: NA
V: TRBV7-9
J: TRBJ1-2
CDR3: ASSLITGGGRTRGYT

D: NA
V: TRBV7-8
J: TRBJ2-1
CDR3: ASSLAVILSYNEQF

D: NA
V: TRBV4-1
J: TRBJ2-1
CDR3: ASSQSGLKF

D: TRBD1
V: TRBV18
J: TRBJ2-1
CDR3: ASSPGTDPYNEQF

D: TRBD1
V: TRBV5-8
J: TRBJ2-3
CDR3: ASSAHRGADTQY

D: TRBD1
V: TRBV2
J: TRBJ1-1
CDR3: ASSQGENTEAF

D: TRBD1
V: TRBV10-3
J: TRBJ1-3
CDR3: AISESTGSGNTIY

D: TRBD1
V: TRBV7-9
J: TRBJ1-4
CDR3: ASSLGAQGANEKLF

D: NA
V: TRBV7-9
J: TRBJ2-1
CDR3: ASSLQASYNEQF